These 14 T cell receptor beta chains share one sample of origin, sequenced in a study of cytomegalovirus exposure and HLA in healthy donors. PCR was performed using 60 Vbeta and 13 Jbeta primers. The repertoire was sequenced with immunoSEQ multiplex PCR; TCRdb's copy has only in-frame clones and lacks some. The sample shows around 190,000 clones, around 77% of them seen only once. Source material: PBMCs. All receptors come from a woman aged 25-40 years in good health and CMV-seronegative.

The chain couples TRBV7-9 to TRBJ1-4; D is uncertain. Looked up from germline, CDR1 is SEHNR and CDR2 is FQNEAQ (reference sequence). Deletions cut 1 base from V and 8 bases from J, with 2 bases between. The CDR3 length is 11 residues. CDR3 sequence: CASSLVEKLFF. CDR3 nucleotides: TGTGCCAGCAGCTTAGTAGAAAAACTGTTTTTT.

This rearrangement joins TRBV19 to TRBJ1-2; TRBD1 might be the D (5 bases). Germline V gene data show CDR1 as LNHDA and CDR2 as SQIVND (reference sequence). With 7 bases removed from V and 4 bases from J, the gap between germline ends came to 16 bases. The CDR3 loop spans 14 amino acids. CDR3 sequence: CASNSQGKSYGYTF. The DNA for the CDR3 is TGTGCCAGTAACTCCCAGGGAAAATCCTATGGCTACACCTTC.

This clone was detected a few times. Germline and junction disagree at one end, which may indicate a read error. J is TRBJ2-3 and V is TRBV7-9, with D maybe TRBD2 (5 bases). The CDR3 contains 15 residues. Germline V lookup: CDR1 SEHNR, CDR2 FQNEAQ (reference sequence). This CDR3 is CASSLAIRVTDTQYF. CDR3 DNA: TGTGCCAGCAGCCTAGCAATTAGAGTCACAGATACGCAGTATTTT.

The rearrangement links TRBV30 to TRBJ1-1; D unclear. Trimming pared 8 bases from V and 1 base from J, leaving 11 bases between. Per the germline V gene, CDR1 is GTSNPN and CDR2 is SVGIG (reference sequence). CDR3 length: 12 amino acids. Here the CDR3 DNA reads TGTGCCGGAGCCCTGTGGAACACTGAAGCTTTCTTT. Protein sequence: CAGALWNTEAFF.

V gene TRBV30 combines with J gene TRBJ2-7; the match to TRBD1 covers 12 bases. The CDR3 consists of 16 residues. From germline, CDR1 is GTSNPN and CDR2 SVGIG (reference sequence). V was clipped by 5 bases and J by 4 bases; unmatched bases: 12. The CDR3 region has the DNA TGTGCCTGGGATCCGGGACAGGGGGCTAGGATTTACGAGCAGTACTTC. Its translation: CAWDPGQGARIYEQYF. Full variable domain (outside the CDR3, taken from reference TRBV30 and TRBJ2-7): SQTIHQWPATLVQPVGSPLSLECTVEGTSNPNLYWYRQAAGRGLQLLFYSVGIGQISSEVPQNLSASRPQDRQFILSSKKLLLSDSGFYLCAWDPGQGARIYEQYFGPGTRLTVT.

This chain joins TRBV19 and TRBJ2-7; 8 bases line up with TRBD1. Germline CDR1 and CDR2: LNHDA and SQIVND (reference sequence). V trimming: 4 bases; J trimming: 3 bases; junction bases outside the gene matches: 8. The CDR3 extends over 15 amino acids. The CDR3 nucleotides are TGTGCCAGTAGTACTACCCCAGGGGGCGGCTACGAGCAGTACTTC. As protein: CASSTTPGGGYEQYF.

The V gene is TRBV28, the J gene TRBJ2-7; D is unresolved. The CDR3 length is 15 residues. From germline, CDR1 is MDHEN and CDR2 SYDVKM. Trimming pared 1 base from V and 4 bases from J, leaving 14 bases between. In nucleotides, the CDR3 is TGTGCCAGCAGTTTATTTGGTCAGGCCCTATACGAGCAGTACTTC. Translated, it gives CASSLFGQALYEQYF.

Only one count was recorded for this clone. The chain couples TRBV5-4 to TRBJ2-7; 9 nucleotides agree with TRBD1. V was clipped by 3 bases and J by 5 bases; unmatched bases: 18. The CDR3 is 18 amino acids. Per germline, CDR1 SGHNT and CDR2 YYREEE (reference sequence). CDR3 coding DNA: TGTGCCAGCAGCTGGATGTATAACCACGGGACAGGGATGAACGAGCAGTACTTC. Residues: CASSWMYNHGTGMNEQYF.

The chain links TRBV9 to TRBJ1-3; D possibly corresponds to TRBD1 (5 bases). CDR1 and CDR2 from the germline V gene are SGDLS and YYNGEE. This CDR3 comprises 16 residues. Trimming pared 3 bases from V and 2 bases from J, leaving 15 bases between. The CDR3 bases are TGTGCCAGCAGCGCGTATGCAGGGCTAACTGGAAACACCATATATTTT. Its protein is CASSAYAGLTGNTIYF.

The chain couples TRBV5-8 to TRBJ1-1; weak D call: TRBD1 (6 bases). This CDR3 spans 17 amino acids. V lost 0 bases and J 1 base, leaving 16 bases between the germline ends. Germline V gene sequence: CDR1 SGHTS, CDR2 YDEGEE. CDR3 sequence reads: CASSLVRGKWRNTEAFF. The CDR3 region has the DNA TGTGCCAGCAGCTTGGTCAGGGGTAAATGGAGGAACACTGAAGCTTTCTTT.

The chain recombines TRBV9 with TRBJ1-1; D perhaps matches TRBD1 (5 bases). This CDR3 is 13 amino acids long. V dropped 0 bases and J dropped 4 bases, with 7 bases sitting between them. The germline CDR1 and CDR2 sequences are SGDLS and YYNGEE. CDR3 in amino acids: CASSVDGGTEAFF. The DNA for the CDR3 is TGTGCCAGCAGCGTAGACGGGGGCACTGAAGCTTTCTTT.

The chain has TRBV5-1 and TRBJ2-1; weak D call: TRBD2 (6 bases). Germline assignment: CDR1 SGHRS and CDR2 YFSETQ. The CDR3 has 14 residues. Trimming removed 0 bases from V and 2 bases from J, with 6 bases in between. For the CDR3, the DNA is TGCGCCAGCAGCTTGGGGGGGGCCTACAATGAGCAGTTCTTC. This gives the protein CASSLGGAYNEQFF. The complete variable domain, with remaining parts taken from reference TRBV5-1 and TRBJ2-1, reads KAGVTQTPRYLIKTRGQQVTLSCSPISGHRSVSWYQQTPGQGLQFLFEYFSETQRNKGNFPGRFSGRQFSNSRSEMNVSTLELGDSALYLCASSLGGAYNEQFFGPGTRLTVL.

The genes are TRBV27 and TRBJ1-2; D possibly corresponds to TRBD1 (5 bases). CDR3 length equals 13 residues. Germline CDR1 is MNHEY and CDR2 is SMNVEV (reference sequence). V was pared by 4 bases and J by 7 bases, with 13 bases between. CDR3 nucleotide sequence: TGTGCCAGCAGTTCCCGGGGGATGGGTGGCTACACCTTC. It specifies CASSSRGMGGYTF.

This rearrangement joins TRBV7-2 to TRBJ2-1; 9 nucleotides align to TRBD2. This CDR3 is 16 amino acids long. The junction had 12 bases not matched to a gene; V was cut back by 5 bases and J by 7 bases. The germline V gene encodes CDR1 SGHTA and CDR2 FQGNSA. CDR3 region: CASSAPAGGSRNEQFF. The CDR3 DNA sequence: TGTGCCAGCAGCGCGCCAGCGGGGGGAAGTAGGAATGAGCAGTTCTTC.